A single sample gave rise to the 29 T cell receptor beta chains below, sequenced in a study of cytomegalovirus exposure and HLA in healthy donors. Vbeta (60) and Jbeta (13) primers were used in the PCR. Generated by immunoSEQ multiplex PCR, the TCRdb table keeps only in-frame clones and is missing some. The sample records 130,000 or so clones, about 9.2% being singletons. Specimen: PBMCs. These receptors all stem from a middle-aged woman in good health and CMV-seropositive.

V gene TRBV15 combines with J gene TRBJ1-2; no reliable D call. This CDR3 contains 13 residues. Germline V gene sequence: CDR1 LNHNV, CDR2 YYDKDF (reference sequence). With 6 bases removed from V and 4 bases from J, the gap between germline ends came to 12 bases. The CDR3 protein is CATSTGRSYGYTF. In nucleotides, the CDR3 is TGTGCCACCAGTACGGGAAGGTCCTATGGCTACACCTTC. The whole variable domain, filled in from reference TRBV15 and TRBJ1-2, reads DAMVIQNPRYQVTQFGKPVTLSCSQTLNHNVMYWYQQKSSQAPKLLFHYYDKDFNNEADTPDNFQSRRPNTSFCFLDIRSPGLGDTAMYLCATSTGRSYGYTFGSGTRLTVV.

This clone was seen more than once but under ten times. The rearrangement uses TRBV2 and TRBJ1-1; D is unclear. The V end was cut by 7 bases, the J end by 5 bases, with 8 bases between. Germline V gene lookup returns CDR1 SNHLY and CDR2 FYNNEI. The length of the CDR3 is 11 residues. DNA for the CDR3: TGTGCCAGCATAGGCGGGACTGAAGCTTTCTTT. Translation gives CASIGGTEAFF.

This rearrangement joins TRBV6-1 to TRBJ1-1; no definite D call. This CDR3 has 13 amino acids. Germline-derived CDR1 and CDR2 are MNHNS and SASEGT. V lost 6 bases, J lost 3 bases, and 11 bases lay in between. CDR3 DNA sequence: TGTGCCAGCAGGATTGACAAATACACTGAAGCTTTCTTT. This sequence encodes CASRIDKYTEAFF.

J is TRBJ2-5 and V is TRBV29-1, with D possibly matching TRBD1 (6 bases). Germline V CDR1 and CDR2: SQVTM, ANQGSEA. V shed 5 bases and J shed 3 bases, with 16 bases lying between them. This CDR3 comprises 14 residues. The CDR3: CSVMGAGVEETQYF. DNA of the CDR3: TGCAGCGTTATGGGGGCAGGGGTAGAAGAGACCCAGTACTTC.

Only a few counts were recorded for this clone. The rearrangement joins TRBV14 to TRBJ2-7; 9 nucleotides match TRBD1. The germline CDR1 and CDR2 sequences are SGHDN and FVKESK. The CDR3 covers 14 residues. Losses at the gene ends were 3 bases for V and 11 bases for J; bases not matched to a gene: 11. The CDR3 DNA is TGTGCCAGCAGCCAGCATTTTCACAGGGGGCCGGAGTACTTC. Amino acid sequence: CASSQHFHRGPEYF.

This clone was detected a few times. The chain employs TRBV7-9 and TRBJ2-7; TRBD1 agrees at 7 bases. J lost 2 bases, V lost 5 bases, and 12 bases had no gene match. This CDR3 is 16 amino acids long. Germline lookup yields CDR1 SEHNR and CDR2 FQNEAQ (reference sequence). For the CDR3, the DNA is TGTGCCAGCAGCCTGATGACAGGGCGGTCACCCTACGAGCAGTACTTC. It is translated as CASSLMTGRSPYEQYF. The variable domain in full, with the rest retrieved from reference TRBV7-9 and TRBJ2-7, is DTGVSQNPRHKITKRGQNVTFRCDPISEHNRLYWYRQTLGQGPEFLTYFQNEAQLEKSRLLSDRFSAERPKGSFSTLEIQRTEQGDSAMYLCASSLMTGRSPYEQYFGPGTRLTVT.

The rearrangement uses TRBV7-9 and TRBJ1-2; 7 nucleotides match TRBD1. CDR3 length: 13 amino acids. Germline CDR1 is SEHNR and CDR2 is FQNEAQ (reference sequence). V lost 1 base, J lost 10 bases, and 6 bases stayed unmatched. The CDR3 sequence is CASSLGQGDPYTF. As DNA, the CDR3 is TGTGCCAGCAGCTTAGGCCAGGGGGATCCCTACACCTTC.

The chain carries TRBV18 and TRBJ2-2, with 8 bases aligning to TRBD2. The CDR3 contains 16 residues. J lost 3 bases, V lost 1 base, and 4 bases had no gene match. Germline loops: CDR1 KGHSH, CDR2 LQKENI. The CDR3 region has the DNA TGTGCCAGCTCACCACGCGGGGGGCGAGACACCGGGGAGCTGTTTTTT. It encodes CASSPRGGRDTGELFF.

This chain uses TRBV7-9 with TRBJ1-2, with a weak D call TRBD1 (5 bases). Trimming pared 1 base from V and 7 bases from J, leaving 13 bases between. This CDR3 has 14 residues. Germline CDR1 SEHNR, CDR2 FQNEAQ (reference sequence). The CDR3 region is CASSLGAGRSGYTF. CDR3 nucleotides: TGTGCCAGCAGCTTAGGGGCGGGGCGGTCTGGCTACACCTTC.

The CDR3 sequence: CASSLTGSSNEKLFF. The CDR3 coding sequence is TGTGCCAGCAGCCTTACGGGGTCATCTAATGAAAAACTGTTTTTT. The chain carries TRBV6-5 and TRBJ1-4, with D unclear. The CDR3 is made up of 15 amino acids. The germline V gene has CDR1 MNHEY and CDR2 SVGAGI. Trimming shortened V by 6 bases and J by 3 bases, and 14 bases separated the two germline ends.

The chain uses TRBV27 and TRBJ1-2, with TRBD1 identical over 8 bases. V was pared by 7 bases and J by 2 bases, with 12 bases of the junction left unmatched. CDR3 length: 16 amino acids. Germline CDR1 is MNHEY and CDR2 is SMNVEV (reference sequence). The CDR3 sequence is CASTTNGQGTNYGYTF. The CDR3 DNA reads TGTGCCAGCACCACTAATGGACAGGGAACGAACTATGGCTACACCTTC.

This clone has only a few counts. This chain uses TRBV4-3 with TRBJ2-3; 12 nucleotides match TRBD2. V shed 0 bases, J shed 5 bases, and the junction held 12 bases outside the gene matches. This CDR3 spans 19 amino acids. CDR1 LGHNA and CDR2 YSLEER come from the germline V gene. CDR3 bases: TGCGCCAGCAGCCAAGAAGTTCCTAGCGGGGGGGCTGGGGGAGATACGCAGTATTTT. It is translated as CASSQEVPSGGAGGDTQYF.

The chain is built from TRBV6-1 and TRBJ2-7; weak D call: TRBD2 (7 bases). The CDR3 has 15 residues. V was trimmed by 4 bases and J by 2 bases, leaving 15 bases between them. Germline assignment: CDR1 MNHNS and CDR2 SASEGT. The CDR3 DNA reads TGTGCCAGCAGTGGGACTAGAGGGGGGACCTACGAGCAGTACTTC. Its translation: CASSGTRGGTYEQYF.

The V call is TRBV5-1, the J call TRBJ2-1, with D perhaps TRBD1 (5 bases). From germline, CDR1 is SGHRS and CDR2 YFSETQ. Trimming took 0 bases from V and 8 from J, leaving 9 bases between them. The CDR3 contains 13 residues. The CDR3 nucleotides are TGCGCCAGCAGCTTGGGGCAGGGCGATGAGCAGTTCTTC. This encodes CASSLGQGDEQFF.

This clone was seen a few times. The rearrangement uses TRBV19 and TRBJ1-2; 8 bases are shared with TRBD1. The J segment lost 2 bases and the V segment lost 5 bases, leaving 19 bases of the junction unmatched. The CDR3 consists of 19 residues. Looked up from germline, CDR1 is LNHDA and CDR2 is SQIVND (reference sequence). CDR3 protein: CASSPSFPGTGRPNYGYTF. CDR3 in DNA: TGTGCCAGTAGTCCCTCCTTTCCCGGGACAGGTCGTCCCAACTATGGCTACACCTTC.

This clone was counted once. The chain couples TRBV5-1 to TRBJ2-3; 15 bases fit TRBD2. The CDR3 is 16 residues long. J lost 6 bases, V lost 5 bases, and 7 bases had no gene match. Per the germline V gene, CDR1 is SGHRS and CDR2 is YFSETQ. For the CDR3, the DNA is TGCGCCAGCAGGCTCCGGACTAGCGGGGGGGTGGATACGCAGTATTTT. It encodes CASRLRTSGGVDTQYF. The variable domain in full, with the rest retrieved from reference TRBV5-1 and TRBJ2-3, is KAGVTQTPRYLIKTRGQQVTLSCSPISGHRSVSWYQQTPGQGLQFLFEYFSETQRNKGNFPGRFSGRQFSNSRSEMNVSTLELGDSALYLCASRLRTSGGVDTQYFGPGTRLTVL.

This clone has only a few counts. This sequence joins TRBV6-5 and TRBJ1-6, with 7 positions matching TRBD1. This CDR3 has 15 residues. V trimming: 1 base; J trimming: 6 bases; junction bases outside the gene matches: 3. The germline V gene encodes CDR1 MNHEY and CDR2 SVGAGI. The CDR3 reads CASSYFGQANSPLHF. CDR3 bases: TGTGCCAGCAGTTACTTTGGACAGGCTAATTCACCCCTCCACTTT.

This clone has just a few counts. The J gene is TRBJ2-5, the V gene TRBV6-1; D is possibly TRBD2 (5 bases). TRBJ2-7 matches the DNA end more closely, so the J call is doubtful. The CDR3 sequence is 14 residues long. Germline CDR1 reads MNHNS; CDR2 reads SASEGT. The CDR3, as DNA: TGTGCCAGCAGTGAACAAGGACTGTCCTACGAGCAGTACTTC. Residues: CASSEQGLSYEQYF.

Here the CDR3 DNA reads TGTGCCAGTAGTATTTCATCCACGACAGGGGCGTACGAGCAGTACTTC. Protein: CASSISSTTGAYEQYF. The chain recombines TRBV19 with TRBJ2-7; 8 nucleotides agree with TRBD1. This CDR3 region has 16 residues. Germline loops: CDR1 LNHDA, CDR2 SQIVND (reference sequence). The ends lost 3 bases at V and 4 bases at J; junction bases unmatched: 11.

The table lists this clone with a few counts. The genes are TRBV19 and TRBJ1-2; D is undetermined. Germline V CDR1 and CDR2: LNHDA, SQIVND (reference sequence). Trimming cost V 4 bases and J 2 bases, with 5 bases left between them. The CDR3 covers 12 residues. The CDR3 loop reads CASSTLNYGYTF. CDR3 bases: TGTGCCAGTAGTACCCTGAACTATGGCTACACCTTC.

This clone turned up a few times. V usage is TRBV5-4 and J usage is TRBJ2-3; 10 positions agree with TRBD2. The CDR3 totals 14 residues. CDR1 and CDR2 (germline): SGHNT, YYREEE (reference sequence). V shed 6 bases, J shed 6 bases, and the junction held 7 bases outside the gene matches. The CDR3 nucleotides read TGTGCCAGCACCTTACTAGCGGGGACGGATACGCAGTATTTT. It translates to CASTLLAGTDTQYF.

A few counts support this clone. The gene calls are TRBV5-6 and TRBJ1-2; D is unclear. V lost 4 bases, J lost 3 bases, and 7 bases lay in between. The CDR3 loop spans 12 amino acids. Germline assignment: CDR1 SGHDT and CDR2 YYEEEE. CDR3 amino acids: CASSIRDYGYTF. The DNA for the CDR3 is TGTGCCAGCAGCATCCGAGACTATGGCTACACCTTC.

This clone was detected a few times. CDR3 nucleotides: TGTGCCAGCAGTTTATCCCAAAGGAGCGAGCAGTACTTC. It codes for CASSLSQRSEQYF. The chain has TRBV27 and TRBJ2-7, with D uncertain. CDR3 length equals 13 residues. V was cut by 0 bases and J by 6 bases, with 9 bases left in between. Germline CDR1 reads MNHEY; CDR2 reads SMNVEV (reference sequence).

Regarding this clone: The same CDR3 arises from other DNA sequences in this sample as well. In nucleotides, the CDR3 is TGCAGCGTCCGGACAGGGGACGGCTACACCTTC. As protein: CSVRTGDGYTF. The genes are TRBV29-1 and TRBJ1-2; TRBD1 agrees at 9 bases. CDR3 size: 11 residues. Germline lookup yields CDR1 SQVTM and CDR2 ANQGSEA. J gave up 8 bases and V 6 bases, and 4 bases lay outside the gene matches.

The table lists this clone with a few counts. The rearrangement joins TRBV2 to TRBJ2-5; 8 nucleotides agree with TRBD1. The junction had 8 bases not matched to a gene; V was cut back by 6 bases and J by 5 bases. The CDR3 is 14 residues long. Germline V CDR1 and CDR2: SNHLY, FYNNEI. The CDR3 is CASSGSNRGETQYF. DNA of the CDR3: TGTGCCAGCAGCGGTAGTAACAGGGGGGAGACCCAGTACTTC.

The CDR3 spells CASSIQGNRLTEAFF. CDR3 coding DNA: TGTGCCAGTAGCATACAGGGAAATCGGCTGACTGAAGCTTTCTTT. The chain is built from TRBV19 and TRBJ1-1, with a weak D call TRBD1 (6 bases). Trimming took 6 bases from V and 5 from J, leaving 19 bases between them. This CDR3 spans 15 amino acids. The germline gives CDR1 LNHDA, CDR2 SQIVND (reference sequence).

This clone occurred a few times. This chain uses TRBV7-9 with TRBJ2-7; possible D gene TRBD2, 6 bases. From germline, CDR1 is SEHNR and CDR2 FQNEAQ (reference sequence). The CDR3 has 11 amino acids. V lost 6 bases and J lost 9, with 12 bases in between. The CDR3 DNA is TGTGCCAGCAGGGGGGACTCGTTGCAGTACTTC. Translated, it gives CASRGDSLQYF.

This clone was picked up a small number of times. V gene TRBV2 combines with J gene TRBJ2-3, with 8 nucleotides matching TRBD2. J gave up 3 bases and V 4 bases, and 9 bases lay outside the gene matches. The CDR3 covers 16 residues. Germline CDR1 reads SNHLY; CDR2 reads FYNNEI. CDR3 DNA sequence: TGTGCCAGCAGTGTACGGGGGGGGGCCCTGACAGATACGCAGTATTTT. It specifies CASSVRGGALTDTQYF.

This clone was counted a few times. The V gene is TRBV10-2, the J gene TRBJ1-1; possible D gene TRBD1, 5 bases. Germline V gene data show CDR1 as WSHSY and CDR2 as SAAADI. The CDR3 length is 15 residues. The V and J ends lost 2 bases and 1 base respectively, with 11 bases between them. The CDR3 here is CASSEIYRRNTEAFF. In nucleotides, the CDR3 is TGCGCCAGCAGTGAGATTTACAGGAGGAACACTGAAGCTTTCTTT.